These 25 T cell receptor beta chains originate from one sample sequenced in a study of cytomegalovirus exposure and HLA in healthy donors (dated by TCRdb to about 2017). Library preparation was by the immunoSEQ multiplex PCR assay. For the multiplex PCR, a mixture combining 60 forward primers for TCR Vbeta segments and 13 reverse primers for TCR Jbeta segments was used. This is the immuneACCESS table as TCRdb keeps it, with only in-frame sequences that have V and J called. A part of the clones is gone; compared with another copy, unresolved V genes explain less than half, and the rest is unexplained. This sample comprises under 150,000 clones, over 70% of them detected only once. The ten largest clones capture about 6.8% of the sample. The specimen sequenced was PBMCs. The receptors were sampled from a man aged 40-49 years in good health and CMV-seropositive.

This sequence joins TRBV7-8 and TRBJ2-5; TRBD2 is a possible D gene (6 bases). The CDR3 has 16 amino acids. Trimming took 1 base from V and 2 from J, leaving 14 bases between them. Germline V gives CDR1 SGHVS, CDR2 FQNEAQ. CDR3: CASSLGLARAQETQYF. CDR3 bases: TGTGCCAGCAGCTTAGGGCTAGCGCGAGCTCAAGAGACCCAGTACTTC.

This rearrangement joins TRBV5-4 to TRBJ2-1; D is unresolved. V shed 6 bases and J shed 0 bases, with 10 bases lying between them. Per germline, CDR1 SGHNT and CDR2 YYREEE (reference sequence). The CDR3 loop spans 14 amino acids. The CDR3 nucleotides read TGTGCCAGCACCAAACAGAGCTCCTACAATGAGCAGTTCTTC. Protein: CASTKQSSYNEQFF.

This clone occurred once. This chain joins TRBV30 and TRBJ2-3, with a weak D call TRBD2 (5 bases). The CDR3 loop spans 18 amino acids. The germline V gene has CDR1 GTSNPN and CDR2 SVGIG (reference sequence). Trimming shortened V by 3 bases and J by 0 bases, and 22 bases separated the two germline ends. Here the CDR3 reads CAWSGGSRHLTSTDTQYF. DNA of the CDR3: TGTGCCTGGAGCGGAGGAAGTCGCCACCTAACTAGCACAGATACGCAGTATTTT.

V usage is TRBV7-2 and J usage is TRBJ2-7; 16 nucleotides match TRBD2. Germline lookup yields CDR1 SGHTA and CDR2 FQGNSA. Trimming removed 8 bases from V and 5 bases from J; junction bases left unmatched: 15. The CDR3 covers 18 residues. The CDR3 coding sequence is TGTGCCAGCGTAGGGGCGGGACTAGCGGGAGGGCCGGGGAACGAGCAGTACTTC. Translated, it gives CASVGAGLAGGPGNEQYF.

The genes are TRBV27 and TRBJ2-3, with D perhaps TRBD2 (5 bases). This CDR3 is built from 17 residues. The germline gives CDR1 MNHEY, CDR2 SMNVEV (reference sequence). V gave up 3 bases and J gave up 1 base, with 17 bases separating them. The CDR3: CASSFLPRGKGTDTQYF. For the CDR3, the DNA is TGTGCCAGCAGTTTCTTGCCCCGGGGTAAGGGCACAGATACGCAGTATTTT.

This clone appeared a few times. This chain uses TRBV10-3 with TRBJ2-5; 11 bases are a match to TRBD2. Per germline, CDR1 ENHRY and CDR2 SYGVKD. J lost 5 bases, V lost 5 bases, and 4 bases had no gene match. The CDR3 is 14 residues long. The CDR3: CAISQRLAGETQYF. CDR3 sequence (DNA): TGTGCCATCAGTCAGAGACTAGCGGGGGAGACCCAGTACTTC.

The chain carries TRBV15 and TRBJ1-1; 10 bases line up with TRBD1. Looked up from germline, CDR1 is LNHNV and CDR2 is YYDKDF (reference sequence). CDR3 length: 16 amino acids. The junction had 4 bases not matched to a gene; V was cut back by 1 base and J by 2 bases. The CDR3 loop reads CATSRGRTGGNTEAFF. The DNA for the CDR3 is TGTGCCACCAGCAGAGGCAGGACAGGGGGAAACACTGAAGCTTTCTTT.

The chain employs TRBV19 and TRBJ2-1, with D perhaps TRBD2 (7 bases). The V gene's germline CDR1 is LNHDA and CDR2 SQIVND (reference sequence). This CDR3 region has 14 residues. V lost 4 bases, J lost 7 bases, and 14 bases lay in between. CDR3 protein: CASSNRGGPNEQFF. CDR3 sequence (DNA): TGTGCCAGTAGTAACCGCGGGGGCCCAAATGAGCAGTTCTTC.

The chain links TRBV7-2 to TRBJ1-2, with D maybe TRBD1 (5 bases). Trimming took 3 bases from V and 4 from J, leaving 9 bases between them. The CDR3 covers 13 residues. Germline V gene data show CDR1 as SGHTA and CDR2 as FQGNSA. CDR3 DNA sequence: TGTGCCAGCAGCTTCAAAGGGGCCTATGGCTACACCTTC. Translating it yields CASSFKGAYGYTF. The full variable domain, rest sourced from reference TRBV7-2 and TRBJ1-2, is GAGVSQSPSNKVTEKGKDVELRCDPISGHTALYWYRQSLGQGLEFLIYFQGNSAPDKSGLPSDRFSAERTGGSVSTLTIQRTQQEDSAVYLCASSFKGAYGYTFGSGTRLTVV.

This clone was seen more than once but under ten times. V usage is TRBV2 and J usage is TRBJ1-1; D is unclear. Germline values: CDR1 SNHLY, CDR2 FYNNEI. The CDR3 totals 16 residues. Deletions cut 2 bases from V and 0 bases from J, with 13 bases between. This CDR3 reads CASSEFRESLNTEAFF. The CDR3 DNA reads as TGTGCCAGCAGTGAATTCCGGGAATCATTGAACACTGAAGCTTTCTTT.

A remark on this clone: The junction and the germline gene differ at one end; a read error may be behind it. This chain links TRBV7-2 with TRBJ2-7; TRBD2 matches 13 bases. CDR3 size: 15 residues. Germline CDR1 SGHTA, CDR2 FQGNSA. The CDR3: CASSLRTSGRGEQCF. The CDR3 nucleotides read TGTGCCAGCAGCCTACGGACTAGCGGGAGAGGCGAGCAGTGCTTC.

This clone was observed a handful of times. The chain is built from TRBV6-1 and TRBJ2-5; 8 bases are shared with TRBD2. The trim removed 4 bases at V and 5 bases at J, leaving 9 bases unmatched. Germline-derived CDR1 and CDR2 are MNHNS and SASEGT. The CDR3 runs to 15 residues. The CDR3 nucleotides are TGTGCCAGCAGTGCCCTGACTAGCGTCGGGGAGACCCAGTACTTC. Protein: CASSALTSVGETQYF.

The chain uses TRBV27 and TRBJ1-5, with D hard to call. CDR1 and CDR2 from the germline V gene are MNHEY and SMNVEV (reference sequence). Trimming shortened V by 10 bases and J by 7 bases, and 17 bases separated the two germline ends. CDR3 size: 13 residues. CDR3 nucleotide sequence: TGTGCCACTGGGTGGGCCCCTAACCAGCCCCAGCATTTT. It encodes CATGWAPNQPQHF.

The rearrangement uses TRBV12-5 and TRBJ1-4, with TRBD1 as a possible D gene (5 bases). Germline loops: CDR1 LGHNT, CDR2 FRNRAP. CDR3 size: 14 residues. The V and J ends lost 1 base and 6 bases respectively, with 9 bases between them. CDR3 in DNA: TGTGCTAGTGGTTTGGGACAGAGCGATGAAAAACTGTTTTTT. It yields the protein CASGLGQSDEKLFF.

The V call is TRBV10-3, the J call TRBJ2-3; 11 bases fit TRBD2. The CDR3 contains 15 residues. CDR1 and CDR2 (germline): ENHRY, SYGVKD. V lost 6 bases to trimming and J lost 5 bases; unmatched junction nucleotides: 7. As DNA, the CDR3 is TGTGCCATCAGCGAACTAGCGGGAGCGGGAGATACGCAGTATTTT. Translation: CAISELAGAGDTQYF.

This clone was recorded only once. This chain links TRBV5-5 with TRBJ2-7; 8 bases are shared with TRBD1. The CDR3 is 15 residues long. Germline CDR1 is SGHKS and CDR2 is YYEKEE (reference sequence). With 0 bases clipped from V and 1 base from J, the junction kept 3 bases outside the gene matches. CDR3 coding DNA: TGTGCCAGCAGCTTGGCCACAGGGGGTTCCTACGAGCAGTACTTC. Residues: CASSLATGGSYEQYF.

The V gene is TRBV2, the J gene TRBJ2-1; D not certain. V was trimmed by 5 bases and J by 3 bases, leaving 14 bases between them. Per the germline V gene, CDR1 is SNHLY and CDR2 is FYNNEI. The CDR3 is 15 residues long. The CDR3 coding sequence is TGTGCCAGCAGTAAGTTCCGCGGCAGCTACAATGAGCAGTTCTTC. Its translation is CASSKFRGSYNEQFF.

This clone showed up just once. The CDR3 is CASSESLAYTGELFF. In DNA form, the CDR3 reads TGTGCCAGCAGTGAGTCTCTAGCGTACACCGGGGAGCTGTTTTTT. This chain joins TRBV6-4 and TRBJ2-2, with D tentatively TRBD2 (6 bases). Trimming stripped 3 bases from V and 3 bases from J, with 11 bases between. In germline, CDR1 is MRHNA, CDR2 SNTAGT. The CDR3 covers 15 residues.

J is TRBJ1-5 and V is TRBV29-1; TRBD1 matches at 7 bases. After removal of 6 bases from V and 4 bases from J, the junction contained 6 bases not matched to a gene. This CDR3 has 13 residues. Per the germline V gene, CDR1 is SQVTM and CDR2 is ANQGSEA. Written as DNA, the CDR3 is TGCAGCGTCGGACAGGTAGGAAATCAGCCCCAGCATTTT. Encoded protein: CSVGQVGNQPQHF.

This chain uses TRBV6-5 with TRBJ1-3; maybe TRBD1 (6 bases). The CDR3 loop spans 16 amino acids. Trimming stripped 2 bases from V and 0 bases from J, with 11 bases between. CDR1 is MNHEY and CDR2 is SVGAGI in the germline V gene. The CDR3 here is CASSYNRVTSGNTIYF. In DNA, the CDR3 is TGTGCCAGCAGTTACAACAGGGTTACCTCTGGAAACACCATATATTTT.

This sequence joins TRBV2 and TRBJ2-2; perhaps TRBD2 as D (5 bases). V lost 6 bases and J lost 7, with 15 bases in between. The CDR3 loop spans 14 amino acids. CDR1 is SNHLY, CDR2 FYNNEI, per germline. CDR3 in DNA: TGTGCCAGCAGCAGCTCAAGTACTAGCGGGGAGCTGTTTTTT. This sequence encodes CASSSSSTSGELFF. The variable domain in full, with the rest retrieved from reference TRBV2 and TRBJ2-2, is EPEVTQTPSHQVTQMGQEVILRCVPISNHLYFYWYRQILGQKVEFLVSFYNNEISEKSEIFDDQFSVERPDGSNFTLKIRSTKLEDSAMYFCASSSSSTSGELFFGEGSRLTVL.

This sequence joins TRBV2 and TRBJ2-3, with 10 nucleotides matching TRBD2. This CDR3 is 14 amino acids long. In germline, CDR1 is SNHLY, CDR2 FYNNEI. The V gene end was trimmed by 11 bases and the J gene end by 1 base; junction bases not matched to a gene: 6. CDR3 sequence (DNA): TGTGCCCTAGAGCTAGCGGGAGGCACAGATACGCAGTATTTT. This translates into CALELAGGTDTQYF. The variable domain in full, with the rest retrieved from reference TRBV2 and TRBJ2-3, is EPEVTQTPSHQVTQMGQEVILRCVPISNHLYFYWYRQILGQKVEFLVSFYNNEISEKSEIFDDQFSVERPDGSNFTLKIRSTKLEDSAMYFCALELAGGTDTQYFGPGTRLTVL.

The chain has TRBV6-5 and TRBJ1-6; TRBD1 aligns across 9 bases. V dropped 6 bases and J dropped 8; count of bases not matched to a gene: 8. The CDR3 has 15 amino acids. Germline-derived CDR1 and CDR2 are MNHEY and SVGAGI. The DNA of the CDR3 is TGTGCCAGCAGCACAGGGGGCTCTGGTTATTCACCCCTCCACTTT. As protein: CASSTGGSGYSPLHF.

In this sample, this clone turned up a few times. This chain links TRBV5-1 with TRBJ2-6; possible D gene TRBD2, 7 bases. V lost 4 bases and J 1 base, leaving 15 bases between the germline ends. The CDR3 loop spans 17 amino acids. CDR1 and CDR2 from the germline V gene are SGHRS and YFSETQ. DNA for the CDR3: TGCGCCAGCAGCACCGGACTAGGGGGGTCTGGGGCCAACGTCCTGACTTTC. It encodes CASSTGLGGSGANVLTF.

The chain employs TRBV5-4 and TRBJ1-2, with D perhaps matching TRBD1 (5 bases). The length of the CDR3 is 14 residues. Trimming removed 3 bases at V and 8 bases at J, with 17 bases between. Germline V CDR1 and CDR2: SGHNT, YYREEE (reference sequence). In DNA form, the CDR3 reads TGTGCCAGCAGCTCCGACAGCTATCCAGGAGGCTACACCTTC. It specifies CASSSDSYPGGYTF. The full variable domain, in which reference TRBV5-4 and TRBJ1-2 provide the parts outside the CDR3, is ETGVTQSPTHLIKTRGQQVTLRCSSQSGHNTVSWYQQALGQGPQFIFQYYREEENGRGNFPPRFSGLQFPNYSSELNVNALELDDSALYLCASSSDSYPGGYTFGSGTRLTVV.